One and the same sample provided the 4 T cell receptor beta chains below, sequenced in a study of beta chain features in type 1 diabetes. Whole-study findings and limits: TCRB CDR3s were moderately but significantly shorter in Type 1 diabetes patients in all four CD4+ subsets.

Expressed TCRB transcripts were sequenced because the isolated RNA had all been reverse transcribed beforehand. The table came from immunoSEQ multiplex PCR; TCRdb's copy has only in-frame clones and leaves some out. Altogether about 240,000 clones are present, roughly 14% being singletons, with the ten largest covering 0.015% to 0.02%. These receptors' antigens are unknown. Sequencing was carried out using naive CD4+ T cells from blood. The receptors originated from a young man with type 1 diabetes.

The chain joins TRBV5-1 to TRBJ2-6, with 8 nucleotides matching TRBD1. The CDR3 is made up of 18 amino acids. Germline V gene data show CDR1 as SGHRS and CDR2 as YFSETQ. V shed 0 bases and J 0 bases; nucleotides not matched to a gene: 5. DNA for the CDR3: TGCGCCAGCAGCTTGGGCAGGGGGCCCGCCTCTGGGGCCAACGTCCTGACTTTC. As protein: CASSLGRGPASGANVLTF.

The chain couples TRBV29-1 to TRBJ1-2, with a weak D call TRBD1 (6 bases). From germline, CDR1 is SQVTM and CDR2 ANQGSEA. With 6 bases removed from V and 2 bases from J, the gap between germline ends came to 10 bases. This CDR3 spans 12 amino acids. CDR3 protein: CSVAQGNYGYTF. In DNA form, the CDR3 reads TGCAGCGTGGCACAGGGCAACTATGGCTACACCTTC.

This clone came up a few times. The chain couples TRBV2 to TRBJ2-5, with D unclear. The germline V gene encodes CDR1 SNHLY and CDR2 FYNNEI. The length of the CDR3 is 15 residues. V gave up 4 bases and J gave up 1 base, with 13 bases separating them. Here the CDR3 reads CASSATGVTQETQYF. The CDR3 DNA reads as TGTGCCAGCAGTGCAACGGGTGTAACCCAAGAGACCCAGTACTTC.

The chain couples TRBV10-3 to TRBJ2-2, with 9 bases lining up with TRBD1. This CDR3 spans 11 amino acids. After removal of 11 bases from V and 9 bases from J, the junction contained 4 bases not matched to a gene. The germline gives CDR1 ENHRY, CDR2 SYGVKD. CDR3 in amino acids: CAATGGRELFF. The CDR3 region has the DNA TGTGCCGCCACAGGGGGCAGGGAGCTGTTTTTT.